What follows are 25 T cell receptor beta chains derived from one specimen sequenced in a study of PD-1 blockade in mismatch repair-deficient tumors. Assay used: immunoSEQ multiplex PCR; TCRdb lists only in-frame clones, some missing. The top ten hold about 5.1% of the sample, which has around 100,000 clones, more than 60% seen once. The sample here was peripheral blood, taken approximately 64 weeks after starting pembrolizumab. The source of these receptors is an adult with mismatch repair-deficient cancer.

The rearrangement uses TRBV5-1 and TRBJ2-3; TRBD2 agrees at 8 bases. Germline CDR1 is SGHRS and CDR2 is YFSETQ. The CDR3 spans 14 residues. The ends lost 5 bases at V and 2 bases at J; junction bases unmatched: 4. CDR3 coding DNA: TGCGCCAGCAGTACTAGCGGAGCCACAGATACGCAGTATTTT. This sequence encodes CASSTSGATDTQYF.

The chain's CDR3 is CASRPTGATNYGYTF. CDR3 sequence (DNA): TGTGCCAGCAGGCCGACAGGCGCTACTAACTATGGCTACACCTTC. The rearrangement joins TRBV6-6 to TRBJ1-2; possibly TRBD1 for D (6 bases). Germline V gives CDR1 MNHNY, CDR2 SVGAGI (reference sequence). The CDR3 is 15 amino acids. V lost 6 bases to trimming and J lost 0 bases, with 14 bases between them.

The chain uses TRBV6-4 and TRBJ2-1; 11 positions agree with TRBD2. The germline V gene encodes CDR1 MRHNA and CDR2 SNTAGT. V trimming: 0 bases; J trimming: 0 bases; junction bases outside the gene matches: 7. The CDR3 extends over 19 amino acids. In nucleotides, the CDR3 is TGTGCCAGCAGTGACTCGGTTTATAGCGGGAGGGGCTCCTACAATGAGCAGTTCTTC. The encoded protein is CASSDSVYSGRGSYNEQFF.

The chain links TRBV9 to TRBJ2-3; D possibly uses TRBD1 or TRBD2 (6 bases each). CDR1 and CDR2 from the germline V gene are SGDLS and YYNGEE. V lost 2 bases, J lost 0 bases, and 13 bases lay in between. The CDR3 loop spans 16 amino acids. In DNA, the CDR3 is TGTGCCAGCAGCGTTCGGTGGGGGGCTAGCACAGATACGCAGTATTTT. Amino acid sequence: CASSVRWGASTDTQYF.

This chain links TRBV11-3 with TRBJ2-7, with 7 bases matching TRBD1. CDR3 length equals 14 residues. Germline CDR1 reads SGHNT; CDR2 reads YENEEA. Unmatched junction bases numbered 8, after V lost 5 bases and J lost 4 bases. The CDR3 DNA is TGTGCCAGCAGCCTACAGACAGGGTTTTACGAGCAGTACTTC. Encoded protein: CASSLQTGFYEQYF.

The chain combines TRBV11-2 with TRBJ2-2, with TRBD2 matching 13 bases. The CDR3 covers 17 residues. V dropped 8 bases and J dropped 3; count of bases not matched to a gene: 9. The germline V gene has CDR1 SGHAT and CDR2 FQNNGV. The CDR3 loop is CASETSGRPPYTGELFF. Written as DNA, the CDR3 is TGTGCCAGCGAGACTAGCGGGAGGCCCCCTTACACCGGGGAGCTGTTTTTT.

This chain connects TRBV19 to TRBJ2-1, with TRBD1 matching over 11 bases. The CDR3 covers 15 residues. With V trimmed by 4 bases and J by 7 bases, 6 bases remained unmatched. Germline CDR1 reads LNHDA; CDR2 reads SQIVND (reference sequence). The CDR3, as DNA: TGTGCCAGTAGTAACCCGGGACAGGGGGTGAATGAGCAGTTCTTC. It specifies CASSNPGQGVNEQFF.

V gene TRBV5-6 combines with J gene TRBJ2-5, with D uncertain. The CDR3 covers 15 residues. The germline V and J ends were trimmed by 0 bases and 0 bases, with 9 bases remaining between them. Germline values: CDR1 SGHDT, CDR2 YYEEEE. The CDR3 sequence: CASSLGGGYQETQYF. In nucleotides, the CDR3 is TGTGCCAGCAGCTTGGGCGGCGGCTACCAAGAGACCCAGTACTTC. Together with reference TRBV5-6 and TRBJ2-5, the CDR3 gives the full variable domain: DAGVTQSPTHLIKTRGQQVTLRCSPKSGHDTVSWYQQALGQGPQFIFQYYEEEERQRGNFPDRFSGHQFPNYSSELNVNALLLGDSALYLCASSLGGGYQETQYFGPGTRLLVL.

The V call is TRBV6-5, the J call TRBJ2-3; D unclear. Trimming took off 4 bases at V and 3 bases at J, with 11 bases between the two ends. The V gene's germline CDR1 is MNHEY and CDR2 SVGAGI. The CDR3 loop spans 14 amino acids. The DNA of the CDR3 is TGTGCCAGCAGTTTTGGTATCCAGACAGATACGCAGTATTTT. Protein: CASSFGIQTDTQYF.

The V call is TRBV29-1, the J call TRBJ2-5, with D hard to call. In germline, CDR1 is SQVTM, CDR2 ANQGSEA. The ends were cut back, 3 bases at V and 0 bases at J, with 2 bases in the middle. The CDR3 is 11 residues long. The CDR3 sequence: CSVDYQETQYF. The CDR3 nucleotides are TGCAGCGTTGACTACCAAGAGACCCAGTACTTC. The full variable domain, rest sourced from reference TRBV29-1 and TRBJ2-5, is SAVISQKPSRDICQRGTSLTIQCQVDSQVTMMFWYRQQPGQSLTLIATANQGSEATYESGFVIDKFPISRPNLTFSTLTVSNMSPEDSSIYLCSVDYQETQYFGPGTRLLVL.

The chain has TRBV4-1 and TRBJ2-7; D unresolved. Trimming removed 0 bases from V and 0 bases from J, with 6 bases in between. The CDR3 is 14 amino acids. Germline assignment: CDR1 MGHRA and CDR2 YSYEKL. In DNA form, the CDR3 reads TGCGCCAGCAGCCAAGATAGCTACTCCTACGAGCAGTACTTC. The encoded protein is CASSQDSYSYEQYF.

The chain joins TRBV7-9 to TRBJ1-3, with D possibly being TRBD1 (5 bases). CDR3 length equals 14 residues. Germline-derived CDR1 and CDR2 are SEHNR and FQNEAQ (reference sequence). V was trimmed by 4 bases and J by 9 bases, leaving 16 bases between them. For the CDR3, the DNA is TGTGCCAGCAGCTCGACGGGGCCCTCAGGCACCATATATTTT. It codes for CASSSTGPSGTIYF.

The rearrangement uses TRBV5-4 and TRBJ2-5; D gene ambiguous. Germline CDR1 and CDR2: SGHNT and YYREEE (reference sequence). This CDR3 is built from 13 residues. V was trimmed by 1 base and J by 1 base, leaving 5 bases between them. DNA of the CDR3: TGTGCCAGCAGCTTGCATAGCCAAGAGACCCAGTACTTC. Encoded protein: CASSLHSQETQYF. The full variable domain, in which reference TRBV5-4 and TRBJ2-5 provide the parts outside the CDR3, is ETGVTQSPTHLIKTRGQQVTLRCSSQSGHNTVSWYQQALGQGPQFIFQYYREEENGRGNFPPRFSGLQFPNYSSELNVNALELDDSALYLCASSLHSQETQYFGPGTRLLVL.

The chain combines TRBV5-6 with TRBJ1-2, with D possibly TRBD1 on 5 matching bases. The germline V gene encodes CDR1 SGHDT and CDR2 YYEEEE. The CDR3 length is 11 residues. V was cut by 5 bases and J by 8 bases, with 10 bases left in between. The DNA of the CDR3 is TGTGCCAGCAGGGGGACTTACGGCTACACCTTC. It is translated as CASRGTYGYTF.

The V call is TRBV19, the J call TRBJ2-1, with D uncertain. The CDR3 has 14 residues. Germline lookup yields CDR1 LNHDA and CDR2 SQIVND (reference sequence). The ends were cut back, 1 base at V and 9 bases at J, with 13 bases in the middle. This CDR3 reads CASSIVFRVAEQFF. Written as DNA, the CDR3 is TGTGCCAGTAGTATAGTTTTCAGAGTTGCTGAGCAGTTCTTC.

The genes are TRBV6-6 and TRBJ1-3; 9 nucleotides align to TRBD1. The germline gives CDR1 MNHNY, CDR2 SVGAGI (reference sequence). V lost 7 bases, J lost 6 bases, and 13 bases stayed unmatched. CDR3 length equals 16 residues. The CDR3 region has the DNA TGTGCCAGCACCGACTTGACAGGGGGATTGGTAAACACCATATATTTT. This codes for CASTDLTGGLVNTIYF.

This clone was detected only once. This rearrangement joins TRBV7-9 to TRBJ2-7; 7 bases are a match to TRBD2. V shed 5 bases, J shed 6 bases, and the junction held 13 bases outside the gene matches. CDR1 is SEHNR and CDR2 is FQNEAQ in the germline V gene (reference sequence). The CDR3 is 15 residues long. CDR3 loop: CASSPPGRDRAEQYF. The CDR3 bases are TGTGCCAGCAGCCCACCGGGGAGGGATCGTGCCGAGCAGTACTTC. Supplemented by reference TRBV7-9 and TRBJ2-7, the full variable domain reads DTGVSQNPRHKITKRGQNVTFRCDPISEHNRLYWYRQTLGQGPEFLTYFQNEAQLEKSRLLSDRFSAERPKGSFSTLEIQRTEQGDSAMYLCASSPPGRDRAEQYFGPGTRLTVT.

V is TRBV30 and J is TRBJ2-5, with no clear D. Trimming cost V 0 bases and J 1 base, with 6 bases left between them. The germline V gene has CDR1 GTSNPN and CDR2 SVGIG (reference sequence). This CDR3 region has 13 residues. The CDR3: CAWSVSSQETQYF. CDR3 coding DNA: TGTGCCTGGAGTGTGAGCAGCCAAGAGACCCAGTACTTC.

The chain combines TRBV19 with TRBJ2-7; TRBD1 aligns across 9 bases. The CDR3 consists of 15 residues. Germline V gene lookup returns CDR1 LNHDA and CDR2 SQIVND (reference sequence). V shed 6 bases and J 0 bases; nucleotides not matched to a gene: 6. In DNA form, the CDR3 reads TGTGCCAGTAGGATGACAGGGGGGCTCTCCTACGAGCAGTACTTC. Translating it yields CASRMTGGLSYEQYF.

This chain connects TRBV27 to TRBJ2-2; 9 bases map to TRBD1. The germline gives CDR1 MNHEY, CDR2 SMNVEV (reference sequence). V dropped 5 bases and J dropped 2; count of bases not matched to a gene: 9. The CDR3 runs to 17 residues. The DNA of the CDR3 is TGTGCCAGCAGTCCATACTGGACAGGGGTTAACACCGGGGAGCTGTTTTTT. The encoded protein is CASSPYWTGVNTGELFF.

This chain uses TRBV6-1 with TRBJ2-7; D may be TRBD1 (5 bases). Between the trimmed V and J ends, which lost 4 bases and 4 bases, there was a span of 11 bases. The CDR3 covers 13 residues. From germline, CDR1 is MNHNS and CDR2 SASEGT. This CDR3 is CASSASQGYEQYF. Written as DNA, the CDR3 is TGTGCCAGCAGTGCCTCTCAGGGTTACGAGCAGTACTTC.

The chain combines TRBV27 with TRBJ2-7, with 8 positions matching TRBD1. Losses at the gene ends were 3 bases for V and 5 bases for J; bases not matched to a gene: 6. The CDR3 is 14 residues long. CDR1 and CDR2 (germline): MNHEY, SMNVEV (reference sequence). CDR3 sequence (DNA): TGTGCCAGCAGTTTCACAGGGGGTCCCCACGAGCAGTACTTC. Translation: CASSFTGGPHEQYF.

The genes are TRBV15 and TRBJ1-5, with a possible D match to TRBD1 (5 bases). V was cut by 0 bases and J by 2 bases, with 11 bases left in between. Looked up from germline, CDR1 is LNHNV and CDR2 is YYDKDF (reference sequence). CDR3 size: 16 residues. CDR3 region: CATSRDVIGGNQPQHF. In DNA form, the CDR3 reads TGTGCCACCAGCAGAGATGTAATAGGGGGCAATCAGCCCCAGCATTTT. Full variable domain (missing parts from reference TRBV15 and TRBJ1-5): DAMVIQNPRYQVTQFGKPVTLSCSQTLNHNVMYWYQQKSSQAPKLLFHYYDKDFNNEADTPDNFQSRRPNTSFCFLDIRSPGLGDTAMYLCATSRDVIGGNQPQHFGDGTRLSIL.

The chain couples TRBV4-2 to TRBJ2-7; 10 bases are a match to TRBD1. The CDR3 length is 15 residues. Germline V gene lookup returns CDR1 LGHNA and CDR2 YNFKEQ. With V trimmed by 0 bases and J by 3 bases, 2 bases remained unmatched. The CDR3 DNA sequence: TGTGCCAGCAGCCAAGACAGGACAGGGGGCTACGAGCAGTACTTC. Its protein product is CASSQDRTGGYEQYF.

In this sample, this clone turned up a few times. This chain joins TRBV9 and TRBJ2-3; D remains ambiguous. Deletions cut 3 bases from V and 2 bases from J, with 19 bases between. Looked up from germline, CDR1 is SGDLS and CDR2 is YYNGEE. The CDR3 is 17 amino acids. CDR3 loop: CASSAPRGRSATDTQYF. The CDR3 nucleotides read TGTGCCAGCAGCGCCCCCAGAGGCCGCTCCGCCACAGATACGCAGTATTTT.